This T cell receptor (beta chain) originates from a study of early T cells in non-severe SARS-CoV-2 infection. Unique molecular identifiers were attached to individual cDNA molecules. TCRdb recomputed calls from the 5' RACE reads with MiXCR, one row per CDR3 protein. The sample lists about 40,000 distinct CDR3 sequences, roughly 4.7% seen once, with 4.8% in the top ten. CDR1 SGHAT and CDR2 FQNNGV come from the germline V gene. This CDR3 region has 11 residues. The ends were cut back, 2 bases at V and 8 bases at J, with 6 bases in the middle. This receptor was taken from an adult who was a healthcare worker with PCR-confirmed SARS-CoV-2 infection or an uninfected control (not recorded which). Sequencing was performed on whole blood. V is TRBV11-2 and J is TRBJ1-1; D is undetermined. CDR3 region: CASSLSGEAFF. The CDR3 nucleotides read TGTGCCAGCAGCTTATCAGGAGAAGCTTTCTTT.